This T cell receptor beta chain was sequenced for a study of PD-1 blockade in classical Hodgkin lymphoma. This clone was seen more than once but under ten times. Its antigen is not known. Study findings and constraints: Exclusion removed patients who began nivolumab under 1 year after ASCT. By C4D1 there was a significant rise in CD4+ TCR diversity but not in CD8+ TCR diversity.

The time point was: cycle 4 day 1 (C4D1), after more than five weeks of nivolumab. Brentuximab vedotin exposure varied among the patients, all of whom had relapsed after autologous stem cell transplantation. Purification of CD4+ T cells from thawed PBMCs was achieved by magnetic negative selection. Assay: immunoSEQ multiplex PCR; the TCRdb copy retains only in-frame clones and omits some. This table holds about 2,000 clones, around four fifths found once. Germline V CDR1 and CDR2: SGHVS, FNYEAQ. With 1 base removed from V and 5 bases from J, the gap between germline ends came to 12 bases. The CDR3 is 15 amino acids.

The receptor was isolated from a human donor with classical Hodgkin lymphoma. The material was CD4+ T cells from blood, obtained before the fourth cycle of nivolumab. The chain has TRBV7-6 and TRBJ1-5; TRBD1 might be the D (5 bases). In nucleotides, the CDR3 is TGTGCCAGCAGCTTAGAGGTGGGAGGGGATCAGCCCCAGCATTTT. Its translation is CASSLEVGGDQPQHF. The whole variable domain, remainder taken from reference TRBV7-6 and TRBJ1-5, is GAGVSQSPRYKVTKRGQDVALRCDPISGHVSLYWYRQALGQGPEFLTYFNYEAQQDKSGLPNDRFSAERPEGSISTLTIQRTEQRDSAMYRCASSLEVGGDQPQHFGDGTRLSIL.